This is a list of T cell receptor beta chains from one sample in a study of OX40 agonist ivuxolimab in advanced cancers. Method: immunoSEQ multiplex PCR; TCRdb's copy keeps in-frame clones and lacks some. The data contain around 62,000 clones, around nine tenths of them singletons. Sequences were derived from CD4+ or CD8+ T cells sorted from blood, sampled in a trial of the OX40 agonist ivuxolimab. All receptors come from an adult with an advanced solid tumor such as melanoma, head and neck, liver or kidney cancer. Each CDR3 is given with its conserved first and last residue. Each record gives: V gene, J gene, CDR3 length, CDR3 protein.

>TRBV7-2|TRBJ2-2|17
CASSSDGLAGSSGELFF
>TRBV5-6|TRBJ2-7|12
CASKLGINEQYF
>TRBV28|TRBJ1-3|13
CASSLGSPNTIYF
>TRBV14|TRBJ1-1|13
CASSQGQNTEAFF
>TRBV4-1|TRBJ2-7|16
CASSRETRTGLYEQYF
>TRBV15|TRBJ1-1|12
CATRNMATEAFF
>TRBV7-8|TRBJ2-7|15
CASSLFSGRVYEQYF
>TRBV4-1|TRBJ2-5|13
CASSRLGGETQYF
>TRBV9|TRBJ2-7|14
CASSLLAGEGEQYF
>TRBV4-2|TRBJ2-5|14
CASSEGGAEETQYF
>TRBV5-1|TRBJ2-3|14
CASSGQGASDTQYF
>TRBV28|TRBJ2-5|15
CASSPQHLIQETQYF
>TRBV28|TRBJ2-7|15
CASFGQVFSSYEQYF
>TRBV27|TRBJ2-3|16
CASSRDYRASTDTQYF
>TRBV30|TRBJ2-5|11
CAWSVLETQYF
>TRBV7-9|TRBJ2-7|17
CASSFNRRTSGGYEQYF
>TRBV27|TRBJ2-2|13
CASSFDRLGELFF
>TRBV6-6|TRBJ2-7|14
CASIPGTGSYEQYF
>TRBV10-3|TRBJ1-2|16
CAISEGTASSGYGYTF
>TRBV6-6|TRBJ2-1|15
CASSTSGRAIHEQFF
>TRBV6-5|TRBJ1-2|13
CASSLGQNYGYTF
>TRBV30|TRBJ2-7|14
CACPTGRSSYEQYF
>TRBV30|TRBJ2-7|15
CAWSGTPKRTYEQYF
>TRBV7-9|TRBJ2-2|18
CASSLQKGGTANTGELFF
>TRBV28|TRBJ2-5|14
CASRRGLAGRTQYF
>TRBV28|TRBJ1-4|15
CASSPRGQGNEKLFF
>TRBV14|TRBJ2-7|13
CASSPGYWGEQYF
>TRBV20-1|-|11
CSARASYEQYF
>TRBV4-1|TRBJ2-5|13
CASSQDAVKTQYF
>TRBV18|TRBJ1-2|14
CASSTGEGSYGYTF
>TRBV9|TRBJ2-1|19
CASSVGGRGPDQYYNEQFF
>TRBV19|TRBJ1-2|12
CASSVTGYGYTF
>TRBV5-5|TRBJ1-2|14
CASSVQGANYGYTF
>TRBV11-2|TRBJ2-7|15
CASSFSAGETYEQYF
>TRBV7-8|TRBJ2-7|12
CASSLDTGEQYF
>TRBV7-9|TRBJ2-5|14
CASSPQGLGETQYF
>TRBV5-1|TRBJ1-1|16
CASSATSGQGNTEAFF
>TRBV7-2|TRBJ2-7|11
CASSRAYEQYF
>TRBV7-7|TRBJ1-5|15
CASSTGRYSNQPQHF
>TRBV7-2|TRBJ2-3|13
CASSLSQSDTQYF
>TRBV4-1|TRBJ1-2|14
CASSQGDRPSGYTF